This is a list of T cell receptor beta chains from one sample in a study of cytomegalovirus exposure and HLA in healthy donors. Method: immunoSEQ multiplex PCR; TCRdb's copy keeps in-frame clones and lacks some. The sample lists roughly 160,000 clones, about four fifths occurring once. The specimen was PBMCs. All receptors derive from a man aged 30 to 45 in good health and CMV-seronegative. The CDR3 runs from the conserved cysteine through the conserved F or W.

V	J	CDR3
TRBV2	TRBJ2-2	CASSGRTSGALNTGELFF
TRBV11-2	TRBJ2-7	CASSFSGYEQYF
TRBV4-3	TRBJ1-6	CASSLGQGEGGSPLHF
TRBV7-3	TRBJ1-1	CASSLEGANTEAFF
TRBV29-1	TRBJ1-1	CSVGGVGSTEAFF
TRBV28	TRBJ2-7	CASGSGTNYEQYF
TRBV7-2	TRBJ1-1	CASSLKGQFNTEAFF
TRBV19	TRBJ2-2	CASRMGIQGKLFF
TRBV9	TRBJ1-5	CASSVGGYGNQPQHF
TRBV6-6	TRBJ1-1	CASSYMAQNTEAFF
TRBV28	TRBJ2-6	CASSPRGSGANVLTF
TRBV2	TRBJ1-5	CASSASDSNQPQHF
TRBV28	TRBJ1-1	CASSLIEAHIEAFF
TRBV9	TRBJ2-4	CASSPGVASGKNIQYF
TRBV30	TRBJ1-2	CAWSALTRKYGYTF
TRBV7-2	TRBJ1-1	CASTQGLPNTEAFF
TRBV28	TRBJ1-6	CASSPLGTEHSPLHF
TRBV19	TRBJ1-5	CAAGGGLLSSNQPQHF
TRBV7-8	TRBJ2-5	CASSSTWGGEGETQYF
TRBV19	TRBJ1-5	CASTPGLSNQPQHF
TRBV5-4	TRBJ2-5	CASSLPTTSGRETQYF
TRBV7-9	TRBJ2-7	CSSSLVPLEQYF
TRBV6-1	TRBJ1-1	CASTRGVNTEAFF
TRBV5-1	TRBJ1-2	CASSLTGGYYGYTF
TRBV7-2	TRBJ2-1	CASSSAGTYNEQFF
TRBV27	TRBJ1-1	CASSWAGASNTEAFF
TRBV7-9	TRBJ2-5	CAAEKDREQETQYF
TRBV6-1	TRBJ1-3	CASSEGTGPFSGNTIYF
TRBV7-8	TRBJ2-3	CASSLRLAGGTDTQYF
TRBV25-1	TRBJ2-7	CASSGQLPSYEQYF
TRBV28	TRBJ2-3	CASRKGTSGSTDTQYF